This TCR beta chain was identified during a study of CD8 T cells in ankylosing spondylitis. Study conclusions and caveats: Made up of several highly homologous variants, a TCR beta motif appeared characteristic of ankylosing spondylitis blood. Enrichment of disease-linked clones was reportedly significant in matched ankylosing spondylitis synovial fluid. Disease-linked clones bore a CD8+ phenotype and were relatively rare in peripheral blood.

CDR3 length: 13 residues. Germline V gives CDR1 SGHVS, CDR2 FQNEAQ. V was cut by 5 bases and J by 4 bases, with 12 bases left in between. For this clonotype: Its antigen is unidentified.

For TCR beta, libraries came from quantitative 5'-RACE with molecular barcodes. Via MiXCR, TCRdb re-called the 5' RACE reads, giving one row per CDR3 protein. The table has just over 300,000 distinct CDR3 sequences, less than 25% seen once. The sequencing input was blood, either unsorted or a sorted T cell fraction (not recorded which). This TCR was sampled from a female donor with ankylosing spondylitis or in good health (not recorded which). The gene calls are TRBV7-8 and TRBJ2-7; D might be TRBD1 (6 bases). The CDR3 DNA reads as TGTGCCAGCAGCCCCGGGACACATTACGAGCAGTACTTC. Encoded protein: CASSPGTHYEQYF.